This T cell receptor (beta chain) was profiled in a study of beta chain features in type 1 diabetes (dated by TCRdb to 2017 to 2018). About the full investigation: No differences in mean age, gender distribution, total cell number or subset yield were found between patients and healthy donors. A total of some 110 million sorted cells were examined across all samples, and the number of cells per subset was strongly correlated with RNA yield. In the study, TCRB repertoires of sorted circulating CD4+ T cell subsets from recently diagnosed type 1 diabetes patients were compared with those of matched healthy donors. Regulatory and stem cell-like memory subsets were isolated from only 8 patients and roughly 8 healthy donors, whereas naive and central memory subsets came from all 30 or so donors. Overall results and qualifications from the work: At VDJ recombination sites, type 1 diabetes patients had fewer insertions and more deleted nucleotides, which implies abnormalities in thymic rearrangement. Because cDNA rather than genomic DNA was sequenced, highly expressing activated cells could have been over-represented, although no difference in activation and CD3 levels was found between groups. PCR may preferentially amplify shorter templates, but because patient and control samples were amplified and corrected together, any resulting skew would affect both groups equally. Because small numbers of individuals were included in the HLA sub-analyses, any influence of HLA type on TCRB rearrangement was left unresolved. A moderate but significant shortening of TCRB CDR3 length was observed in type 1 diabetes patients in all four CD4+ subsets. Naive, central memory and regulatory TCRB repertoires appeared to be more similar among patients than among healthy donors.

The CDR3 holds 13 amino acids from the cysteine to the phenylalanine. The kept DNA is CDR3 alone, 39 bases in frame from the first base. Between the V and J ends, shortened by 5 bases and 10 bases respectively, the junction contains 15 bases. The germline V gene yields SGHTA for CDR1 and FQGNSA for CDR2. As for this clone: The antigen this receptor binds is unknown. Per-base quality was not reported, and no clone a single base away is much larger than it.

The High Capacity cDNA Reverse Transcription Kit was used to reverse transcribe all of the isolated RNA, meaning that expressed TCRB transcripts were what got sequenced. Deep immunoSEQ sequencing was performed on naive, central memory and regulatory T cell samples, with an average of around 3.5 million total reads per sample. Sorted cells were lysed in RLT buffer and RNA was extracted with DNase-treated RNeasy Micro or Mini kits, depending on cell number. To prevent cross-contamination, each cell subset was processed individually, whereas patient and healthy donor samples were processed jointly. The immunoSEQ multiplex PCR was used to amplify TCRB sequences from cDNA, yielding 87-bp fragments that span the CDR3 region. The amplicons were sequenced using the Illumina HiSeq platform. Processing in the source paper ran as follows. Synthetic template baselines were used to correct PCR bias computationally, reads within Hamming distance 2 were collapsed together, and singletons that could not be merged were discarded. Reads were aligned against IMGT so that V, D and J genes, CDR3 length and insertions or deletions at six rearrangement sites could be assigned. Within each subset, clonotype counts were normalized to the number of sorted cells before true diversity and Gini coefficients were calculated with the tcR R package. The overlap coefficient, calculated on TCRB nucleotide sequences, was used to quantify repertoire sharing. Out-of-frame TCRB sequences from naive cells were analyzed as a proxy for the pre-selection repertoire. What TCRdb holds here is the immuneACCESS table cut down to in-frame rearrangements. Part of the clones is not present; checked against another copy, under half of the missing clones reflect an unresolved V gene, and the others are unexplained. From that table come the V and J calls and clone size; the DNA was used to work out D and trimming. This sample comprises some 900,000 clones, about a sixth of them detected only once. The ten largest make up around 0.02% of the sample.

Each donor gave one peripheral blood draw, roughly 110 mL on average, collected into heparinised tubes. Using a panel that included CD45RO, CCR7, CD25, CD127, CD95 and CD27, naive, central memory, regulatory and stem cell-like memory CD4+ T cells were sorted on a BD FACSAria II. Purity was above 98% for every sorted population. PBMCs were separated immediately by Lymphoprep density gradient centrifugation and were stained directly, without being cultured. Samples were stained and sorted in pairs, with one healthy donor and one patient per experiment, so that batch effects were minimized. The sequenced material came from naive CD4+ T cells from blood. Explained via the paper, the cell subset or site label denotes: true naive CD4+ T cells. The receptor comes from a woman aged 18 to 35 in good health. The chain employs TRBV7-2 and TRBJ2-1, with no confidently assigned D gene. DNA sequence: TGTGCCAGCAGCCGTAACCGGGTGGTGGAGCAGTTCTTC. This gives the protein CASSRNRVVEQFF. Here the CDR3 is joined to the reference TRBV7-2 and TRBJ2-1 genes, and the full variable domain is: GAGVSQSPSNKVTEKGKDVELRCDPISGHTALYWYRQSLGQGLEFLIYFQGNSAPDKSGLPSDRFSAERTGGSVSTLTIQRTQQEDSAVYLCASSRNRVVEQFFGPGTRLTVL.